Each of the 17 T cell receptor beta chains below was sequenced from the same sample in a study of CD8 T cells in Susac syndrome (dated by TCRdb to the late 2010s). The method was the immunoSEQ multiplex PCR assay. RNA was extracted using the RNeasy kit, and roughly 0.5 to 1 microgram was reverse transcribed with random hexamers. The public sequencing data were trimmed at Q25 with fastp and processed into clonotypes with MiXCR by TCRdb, which kept only in-frame beta chains. Entries are consolidated by CDR3 protein sequence, retaining the most common genes and DNA. The sample table shows about 89,000 distinct CDR3 sequences, and roughly 93% are seen once. About 0.32% of the sample comes from the top ten. The sequenced material came from CD8+ T cells from PBMCs. The receptors derive from a human donor in good health.

The chain couples TRBV6-5 to TRBJ2-5, with D perhaps TRBD2 (5 bases). This CDR3 is 16 amino acids long. From germline, CDR1 is MNHEY and CDR2 SVGAGI. The V end lost 3 bases, the J end lost 4 bases, and 18 bases lay between the germline ends. Here the CDR3 DNA reads TGTGCCAGCAGTTATATCGTCCGGGCGGGCGTAGAGACCCAGTACTTC. Encoded protein: CASSYIVRAGVETQYF.

This chain links TRBV6-5 with TRBJ1-1; no reliable D call. The CDR3 spans 15 residues. Germline values: CDR1 MNHEY, CDR2 SVGAGI. Trimming pared 2 bases from V and 6 bases from J, leaving 16 bases between. Written as DNA, the CDR3 is TGTGCCAGCAGTTACACGGTTAGGAAGATCCCTGAAGCTTTCTTT. The encoded protein is CASSYTVRKIPEAFF.

The rearrangement uses TRBV6-2 or TRBV6-3 and TRBJ1-5; 9 bases agree with TRBD1. Germline V lookup: CDR1 MNHEY, CDR2 SVGEGT. The V segment lost 6 bases and the J segment 3 bases; nucleotides outside the gene matches: 6. The CDR3 spans 15 residues. This CDR3 is CASSKGQGFNQPQHF. In DNA form, the CDR3 reads TGTGCCAGCAGCAAGGGACAGGGCTTCAATCAGCCCCAGCATTTT.

The J gene is TRBJ1-3, the V gene TRBV27; the match to TRBD1 covers 7 bases. The CDR3 runs 15 residues. J gave up 6 bases and V 6 bases, and 11 bases lay outside the gene matches. Germline-derived CDR1 and CDR2 are MNHEY and SMNVEV (reference sequence). The DNA for the CDR3 is TGTGCCAGCAGCCCAGGGGGGCCCGCTGAAAACACCATATATTTT. Encoded protein: CASSPGGPAENTIYF.

This chain links TRBV5-1 with TRBJ1-5; D gene ambiguous. CDR1 and CDR2 (germline): SGHRS, YFSETQ. The CDR3 spans 15 residues. Between the trimmed V and J ends, which lost 0 bases and 0 bases, there was a span of 7 bases. CDR3 nucleotides: TGCGCCAGCAGCTTGGTTCCAGATAGCAATCAGCCCCAGCATTTT. This gives the protein CASSLVPDSNQPQHF. The full variable domain, its missing parts supplied by reference TRBV5-1 and TRBJ1-5, is KAGVTQTPRYLIKTRGQQVTLSCSPISGHRSVSWYQQTPGQGLQFLFEYFSETQRNKGNFPGRFSGRQFSNSRSEMNVSTLELGDSALYLCASSLVPDSNQPQHFGDGTRLSIL.

V usage is TRBV7-8 and J usage is TRBJ2-5; the match to TRBD2 covers 8 bases. The junction had 8 bases not matched to a gene; V was cut back by 5 bases and J by 0 bases. Looked up from germline, CDR1 is SGHVS and CDR2 is FQNEAQ. The CDR3 sequence is 16 residues long. This CDR3 reads CASSKLAAGNQETQYF. As DNA, the CDR3 is TGTGCCAGCAGCAAACTAGCGGCGGGAAACCAAGAGACCCAGTACTTC.

The chain recombines TRBV5-5 with TRBJ1-1; D is unresolved. CDR1 is SGHKS and CDR2 is YYEKEE in the germline V gene (reference sequence). The CDR3 runs to 14 residues. V was pared by 0 bases and J by 1 base, with 7 bases between. As DNA, the CDR3 is TGTGCCAGCAGCTTGGGTCGGGAGAACACTGAAGCTTTCTTT. Translating gives CASSLGRENTEAFF.

The J gene is TRBJ2-7, the V gene TRBV4-1; tentative D call: TRBD1 (5 bases). This CDR3 has 12 amino acids. The ends were cut back, 1 base at V and 7 bases at J, with 8 bases in the middle. Per germline, CDR1 MGHRA and CDR2 YSYEKL. For the CDR3, the DNA is TGCGCCAGCAGCCAAGTTCAGGGTGAGCAGTACTTC. It encodes CASSQVQGEQYF.

This chain connects TRBV4-2 to TRBJ2-7; 11 bases fit TRBD2. Germline lookup yields CDR1 LGHNA and CDR2 YNFKEQ. This CDR3 region has 15 residues. Trimming cost V 5 bases and J 6 bases; bases outside gene matches: 9. In DNA form, the CDR3 reads TGTGCCAGCAGCGATATAGCGGGGGGGCGTTTCGAGCAGTACTTC. This translates into CASSDIAGGRFEQYF.

The chain recombines TRBV6-5 with TRBJ2-7; 9 bases are shared with TRBD1. The V gene's germline CDR1 is MNHEY and CDR2 SVGAGI. The J segment lost 3 bases and the V segment lost 6 bases, leaving 6 bases of the junction unmatched. This CDR3 comprises 14 residues. The CDR3 here is CASSPGTGRYEQYF. The CDR3 bases are TGTGCCAGCAGCCCAGGGACAGGGCGCTACGAGCAGTACTTC.

V usage is TRBV2 and J usage is TRBJ2-1; the D call may be TRBD1 or TRBD2 (5 bases each). Per the germline V gene, CDR1 is SNHLY and CDR2 is FYNNEI. The CDR3 is made up of 12 amino acids. Trimming stripped 10 bases from V and 8 bases from J, with 15 bases between. The CDR3 spells CANLGAADEQFF. The CDR3 nucleotides read TGTGCCAACCTAGGGGCAGCGGATGAGCAGTTCTTC.

CDR3 region: CASRGGGEQYF. Written as DNA, the CDR3 is TGTGCCAGCAGAGGAGGGGGAGAGCAGTACTTC. This chain uses TRBV6-5 with TRBJ2-7; D possibly uses TRBD1 or TRBD2 (6 bases each). V lost 6 bases and J 7 bases, leaving 10 bases between the germline ends. The CDR3 totals 11 residues. In germline, CDR1 is MNHEY, CDR2 SVGAGI.

This chain joins TRBV11-2 and TRBJ2-1; 7 nucleotides agree with TRBD2. This CDR3 is built from 16 residues. V shed 2 bases and J 5 bases; nucleotides not matched to a gene: 9. The germline gives CDR1 SGHAT, CDR2 FQNNGV. CDR3 nucleotide sequence: TGTGCCAGCAGCTTATTCCTTGCGGGGGAAAACAATGAGCAGTTCTTC. It specifies CASSLFLAGENNEQFF.

The J gene is TRBJ2-4, the V gene TRBV29-1; D is possibly TRBD1 (6 bases). CDR1 SQVTM and CDR2 ANQGSEA come from the germline V gene. Trimming stripped 0 bases from V and 3 bases from J, with 15 bases between. The CDR3 consists of 16 residues. CDR3 nucleotide sequence: TGCAGCGTTGAAGAGTGGGCAGGGGTGAGCAAAAACATTCAGTACTTC. This translates into CSVEEWAGVSKNIQYF. Supplemented by reference TRBV29-1 and TRBJ2-4, the full variable domain reads SAVISQKPSRDICQRGTSLTIQCQVDSQVTMMFWYRQQPGQSLTLIATANQGSEATYESGFVIDKFPISRPNLTFSTLTVSNMSPEDSSIYLCSVEEWAGVSKNIQYFGAGTRLSVL.

The J gene is TRBJ2-2, the V gene TRBV9, with D perhaps matching TRBD1 (6 bases). The CDR3 covers 16 residues. The germline V gene encodes CDR1 SGDLS and CDR2 YYNGEE. V dropped 3 bases and J dropped 4 bases, with 16 bases sitting between them. The CDR3 region has the DNA TGTGCCAGCAGCGCCTCGAGGACAGCTCTCACCGGGGAGCTGTTTTTT. Translated: CASSASRTALTGELFF. The whole variable domain, remainder taken from reference TRBV9 and TRBJ2-2, is DSGVTQTPKHLITATGQRVTLRCSPRSGDLSVYWYQQSLDQGLQFLIQYYNGEERAKGNILERFSAQQFPDLHSELNLSSLELGDSALYFCASSASRTALTGELFFGEGSRLTVL.

CDR3 loop: CASSLFLAGGYNEQFF. CDR3 DNA: TGTGCCAGCAGCCTTTTCCTAGCGGGGGGCTACAATGAGCAGTTCTTC. V usage is TRBV9 and J usage is TRBJ2-1; 11 nucleotides match TRBD2. The germline CDR1 and CDR2 sequences are SGDLS and YYNGEE. This CDR3 comprises 16 residues. The ends lost 4 bases at V and 3 bases at J; junction bases unmatched: 6.

J is TRBJ1-2 and V is TRBV5-6; 10 positions match TRBD1. Losses at the gene ends were 4 bases for V and 4 bases for J; bases not matched to a gene: 10. Germline V gene lookup returns CDR1 SGHDT and CDR2 YYEEEE. The CDR3 has 16 amino acids. CDR3 protein: CASSHWDRGTVYGYTF. CDR3 in DNA: TGTGCCAGCAGCCATTGGGACAGGGGAACCGTCTATGGCTACACCTTC.